These 29 T cell receptor beta chains share one sample of origin, sequenced in a study of T cells in Graves' hyperthyroidism and ophthalmopathy. From RNA transcripts, TCR beta CDR3 regions were amplified. The TCR CDR3 was amplified in a first-round RT-PCR using the HTBI primer set. TCRdb used MiXCR to reprocess the multiplex PCR reads, holding one entry per CDR3 protein. Counted here are a few hundred thousand distinct CDR3 sequences, about 14% occurring once; the ten biggest clones make up less than 25%. Material for sequencing was blood. The receptor source for this set is a man between 25 and 39 years old with Graves' hyperthyroidism that later progressed to Graves' ophthalmopathy.

This clonotype showed up many times. V gene TRBV6-1 combines with J gene TRBJ1-5; 7 positions match TRBD1. CDR3 length equals 15 residues. J gave up 7 bases and V 5 bases, and 11 bases lay outside the gene matches. Germline-derived CDR1 and CDR2 are MNHNS and SASEGT. The CDR3 DNA is TGTGCCAGCAGTTCACAGGGGACCACTAGGCAGCCCCAGCATTTT. This sequence encodes CASSSQGTTRQPQHF.

This clonotype has only a few counts. The chain links TRBV18 to TRBJ1-3; D gene uncertain. CDR3 length equals 15 residues. Germline values: CDR1 KGHSH, CDR2 LQKENI. V shed 1 base and J shed 2 bases, with 9 bases lying between them. The CDR3 nucleotides read TGTGCCAGCTCACCACGTGCGGGAGCTGGAAACACCATATATTTT. Its translation is CASSPRAGAGNTIYF. The variable domain in full, completed from reference TRBV18 and TRBJ1-3, reads NAGVMQNPRHLVRRRGQEARLRCSPMKGHSHVYWYRQLPEEGLKFMVYLQKENIIDESGMPKERFSAEFPKEGPSILRIQQVVRGDSAAYFCASSPRAGAGNTIYFGEGSWLTVV.

Ten or more counts support this clonotype. The chain has TRBV3-1 and TRBJ2-1, with 11 bases fitting TRBD2. CDR1 is LGHDT, CDR2 YNNKEL, per germline (reference sequence). The length of the CDR3 is 16 residues. V was pared by 3 bases and J by 4 bases, with 5 bases of the junction left unmatched. DNA of the CDR3: TGTGCCAGCAGCCAGGGTAGCGGGGGGGCATACAATGAGCAGTTCTTC. This sequence encodes CASSQGSGGAYNEQFF.

The chain carries TRBV24-1 and TRBJ2-2, with D hard to call. The V end lost 5 bases, the J end lost 3 bases, and 9 bases lay between the germline ends. CDR1 and CDR2 from the germline V gene are KGHDR and SFDVKD. CDR3 size: 14 residues. In DNA, the CDR3 is TGTGCCACCAGTGGGGTGTCTGACACCGGGGAGCTGTTTTTT. This translates into CATSGVSDTGELFF.

This clonotype was counted between two and nine times. The genes are TRBV6-4 and TRBJ2-5; D call uncertain. Germline V lookup: CDR1 MRHNA, CDR2 SNTAGT. The V end was cut by 3 bases, the J end by 3 bases, with 11 bases between. The length of the CDR3 is 14 residues. CDR3 DNA sequence: TGTGCCAGCAGTGAAACGCCCGGCAAAGAGACCCAGTACTTC. This encodes CASSETPGKETQYF.

The V gene is TRBV20-1, the J gene TRBJ2-2; D is possibly TRBD2 (6 bases). The CDR3 has 13 residues. CDR1 is DFQATT and CDR2 is SNEGSKA in the germline V gene (reference sequence). V was clipped by 3 bases and J by 8 bases, with 13 bases between them. CDR3 bases: TGCAGTGCTAGTCGGGATGGGGGGGGGGAGCTGTTTTTT. This sequence encodes CSASRDGGGELFF.

The sample holds many counts of this clonotype. The gene calls are TRBV2 and TRBJ2-3; D remains ambiguous. This CDR3 region has 11 residues. Germline CDR1 reads SNHLY; CDR2 reads FYNNEI. Trimming took off 6 bases at V and 8 bases at J, with 9 bases between the two ends. As DNA, the CDR3 is TGTGCCAGCAGGGCCCCCGGTACGCAGTATTTT. Its translation: CASRAPGTQYF.

The gene calls are TRBV27 and TRBJ1-6; D remains unclear. The V end was cut by 7 bases, the J end by 0 bases, with 7 bases between. The CDR3 covers 14 residues. Germline CDR1 MNHEY, CDR2 SMNVEV (reference sequence). CDR3 DNA: TGTGCCAGCACCAGGAGCTCCTATAATTCACCCCTCCACTTT. It translates to CASTRSSYNSPLHF.

This clonotype occurred many times. The chain links TRBV5-1 to TRBJ1-1, with 7 bases fitting TRBD1. The CDR3 runs 14 residues. V trimming: 4 bases; J trimming: 3 bases; junction bases outside the gene matches: 6. CDR1 is SGHRS and CDR2 is YFSETQ in the germline V gene. The CDR3 nucleotides are TGCGCCAGCAGCCCCAGACAGGGACACACTGAAGCTTTCTTT. Encoded protein: CASSPRQGHTEAFF. Using reference TRBV5-1 and TRBJ1-1 for the parts outside the CDR3, the full variable domain is KAGVTQTPRYLIKTRGQQVTLSCSPISGHRSVSWYQQTPGQGLQFLFEYFSETQRNKGNFPGRFSGRQFSNSRSEMNVSTLELGDSALYLCASSPRQGHTEAFFGQGTRLTVV.

The V call is TRBV19, the J call TRBJ2-1; 7 bases agree with TRBD2. This CDR3 has 12 residues. CDR1 and CDR2 from the germline V gene are LNHDA and SQIVND (reference sequence). J gave up 9 bases and V 4 bases, and 3 bases lay outside the gene matches. The CDR3 here is CASSTRGFEQFF. The DNA for the CDR3 is TGTGCCAGTAGTACGCGGGGGTTTGAGCAGTTCTTC.

This clonotype was observed a handful of times. The rearrangement links TRBV10-2 to TRBJ1-2; D might be TRBD1 (6 bases). Trimming left V 4 bases short and J 8 bases short, with 17 bases between. The CDR3 has 14 amino acids. Germline V gene sequence: CDR1 WSHSY, CDR2 SAAADI. CDR3 loop: CASSGSGTMRGYTF. The CDR3, as DNA: TGCGCCAGCAGTGGTTCCGGGACAATGAGAGGCTACACCTTC.

This clonotype was recorded a few times. The J gene is TRBJ1-2, the V gene TRBV5-6, with 7 bases lining up with TRBD1. With 0 bases clipped from V and 5 bases from J, the junction kept 7 bases outside the gene matches. Germline CDR1 and CDR2: SGHDT and YYEEEE. The CDR3 length is 15 residues. The CDR3 region is CASSLAVGGRYGYTF. The CDR3 DNA sequence: TGTGCCAGCAGCTTGGCGGTAGGGGGCCGGTATGGCTACACCTTC. The full variable domain, its missing parts supplied by reference TRBV5-6 and TRBJ1-2, is DAGVTQSPTHLIKTRGQQVTLRCSPKSGHDTVSWYQQALGQGPQFIFQYYEEEERQRGNFPDRFSGHQFPNYSSELNVNALLLGDSALYLCASSLAVGGRYGYTFGSGTRLTVV.

This clonotype was counted a few times. The chain combines TRBV5-1 with TRBJ1-6; 10 bases line up with TRBD1. The CDR3 is 15 residues long. The V gene end was trimmed by 0 bases and the J gene end by 10 bases; junction bases not matched to a gene: 4. CDR1 is SGHRS and CDR2 is YFSETQ in the germline V gene. DNA of the CDR3: TGCGCCAGCAGCTTGGGGGGACAGGGGTACTCACCCCTCCACTTT. Translating it yields CASSLGGQGYSPLHF.

This clonotype was seen many times. The gene calls are TRBV7-8 and TRBJ2-5; no clear D gene. Germline V lookup: CDR1 SGHVS, CDR2 FQNEAQ. The ends were cut back, 3 bases at V and 0 bases at J, with 20 bases in the middle. CDR3 size: 18 residues. Written as DNA, the CDR3 is TGTGCCAGCAGCTTCAGCAAACACCTTCCAGAGTACCAAGAGACCCAGTACTTC. It translates to CASSFSKHLPEYQETQYF.

This chain connects TRBV27 to TRBJ2-5, with TRBD1 matching 7 bases. From germline, CDR1 is MNHEY and CDR2 SMNVEV (reference sequence). V lost 8 bases to trimming and J lost 6 bases; unmatched junction nucleotides: 12. The length of the CDR3 is 14 residues. The CDR3 loop reads CASRETGIGKTQYF. DNA for the CDR3: TGTGCCAGCCGAGAGACAGGGATTGGGAAGACCCAGTACTTC.

This chain links TRBV3-1 with TRBJ1-6; D is ambiguous. Trimming left V 0 bases short and J 0 bases short, with 6 bases between. The CDR3 consists of 16 residues. Germline V CDR1 and CDR2: LGHDT, YNNKEL (reference sequence). In DNA form, the CDR3 reads TGTGCCAGCAGCCAAGAGGGAAGCTCCTATAATTCACCCCTCCACTTT. Translation gives CASSQEGSSYNSPLHF.

This clonotype occurred a few times. The J gene is TRBJ2-3, the V gene TRBV7-9; no clear D gene. The CDR3 covers 12 residues. Germline V gene data show CDR1 as SEHNR and CDR2 as FQNEAQ (reference sequence). V was pared by 2 bases and J by 6 bases, with 6 bases between. The CDR3, as DNA: TGTGCCAGCAGCTTAACCCCCGATACGCAGTATTTT. This encodes CASSLTPDTQYF.

In its sample, this clonotype was seen many times. V usage is TRBV11-2 and J usage is TRBJ2-7; D remains unclear. The CDR3 totals 13 residues. Germline V CDR1 and CDR2: SGHAT, FQNNGV. V lost 5 bases, J lost 7 bases, and 15 bases lay in between. For the CDR3, the DNA is TGTGCCAGCAGCCCTACGACCGTGTCTGAGCAGTACTTC. Encoded protein: CASSPTTVSEQYF.

About this clonotype itself: At one boundary the junction diverges from the germline segment, which might be a read error. This chain connects TRBV6-1 to TRBJ1-5; D is ambiguous. The CDR3 is 15 amino acids. Germline-derived CDR1 and CDR2 are MNHNS and SASEGT. CDR3 sequence reads: CASSETPYSNQPQPF. CDR3 sequence (DNA): TGTGCCAGCAGTGAGACACCCTATAGCAATCAGCCCCAGCCTTTT.

The chain employs TRBV11-3 and TRBJ2-1, with D tentatively TRBD1 (6 bases). Germline V gene data show CDR1 as SGHNT and CDR2 as YENEEA. Trimming shortened V by 5 bases and J by 6 bases, and 17 bases separated the two germline ends. The CDR3 has 15 amino acids. CDR3 in DNA: TGTGCCAGCAGCCCTCCCAGGGGACAAAGCAATGAGCAGTTCTTC. Amino acids: CASSPPRGQSNEQFF. Full variable domain (rest looked up from reference TRBV11-3 and TRBJ2-1): EAGVVQSPRYKIIEKKQPVAFWCNPISGHNTLYWYLQNLGQGPELLIRYENEEAVDDSQLPKDRFSAERLKGVDSTLKIQPAELGDSAVYLCASSPPRGQSNEQFFGPGTRLTVL.

This clonotype was counted only a few times. The chain has TRBV7-2 and TRBJ2-2; TRBD1 agrees at 8 bases. CDR1 is SGHTA, CDR2 FQGNSA, per germline. The CDR3 extends over 14 amino acids. V lost 5 bases to trimming and J lost 7 bases; unmatched junction nucleotides: 6. CDR3 nucleotides: TGTGCCAGCAGCGCATACAGGGGGATCGGGGAGCTGTTTTTT. Residues: CASSAYRGIGELFF.

This clonotype was detected many times. The chain joins TRBV6-2 or TRBV6-3 to TRBJ2-3; weak D call: TRBD1 (7 bases). The CDR3 runs 14 residues. Per the germline V gene, CDR1 is MNHEY and CDR2 is SVGEGT. V lost 6 bases and J 4 bases, leaving 14 bases between the germline ends. CDR3 DNA sequence: TGTGCCAGCAGAAGCGACAGGGAGGCAGATACGCAGTATTTT. This sequence encodes CASRSDREADTQYF.

Ten or more counts support this clonotype. This rearrangement joins TRBV7-2 to TRBJ2-5; 11 nucleotides agree with TRBD1. The trim removed 5 bases at V and 2 bases at J, leaving 4 bases unmatched. In germline, CDR1 is SGHTA, CDR2 FQGNSA. CDR3 length equals 15 residues. CDR3 sequence (DNA): TGTGCCAGCAGCCTCTGGGACAGGGGGCAAGAGACCCAGTACTTC. It yields the protein CASSLWDRGQETQYF.

The genes are TRBV18 and TRBJ2-2, with D unresolved. The ends were cut back, 2 bases at V and 7 bases at J, with 5 bases in the middle. The CDR3 sequence is 12 residues long. CDR1 KGHSH and CDR2 LQKENI come from the germline V gene. The CDR3 sequence is CASSPGRGELFF. DNA for the CDR3: TGTGCCAGCTCACCAGGGCGCGGGGAGCTGTTTTTT. The whole variable domain, remainder taken from reference TRBV18 and TRBJ2-2, is NAGVMQNPRHLVRRRGQEARLRCSPMKGHSHVYWYRQLPEEGLKFMVYLQKENIIDESGMPKERFSAEFPKEGPSILRIQQVVRGDSAAYFCASSPGRGELFFGEGSRLTVL.

In the case of this clonotype: A much larger clone lies one base from this, so it may be a read error. This chain links TRBV5-1 with TRBJ2-7; D ambiguous. Germline V gene data show CDR1 as SGHRS and CDR2 as YFSETQ. With 0 bases removed from V and 3 bases from J, the gap between germline ends came to 10 bases. The CDR3 totals 14 residues. The chain's CDR3 is CASSLGSARYEQYF. DNA for the CDR3: TGCGCCAGCAGCTTGGGCAGTGCCCGCTACGAGCAGTACTTC.

This clonotype was counted at least ten times. V is TRBV20-1 and J is TRBJ1-1; weak D call: TRBD1 (6 bases). Germline CDR1 and CDR2: DFQATT and SNEGSKA (reference sequence). CDR3 length equals 15 residues. V lost 6 bases and J 3 bases, leaving 20 bases between the germline ends. CDR3: CSARGSGRGDTEAFF. As DNA, the CDR3 is TGCAGTGCCCGGGGGTCAGGGAGGGGGGACACTGAAGCTTTCTTT.

The chain uses TRBV7-9 and TRBJ2-5; D is ambiguous. V lost 4 bases, J lost 5 bases, and 5 bases lay in between. CDR3 length: 11 residues. Germline V lookup: CDR1 SEHNR, CDR2 FQNEAQ (reference sequence). CDR3 amino acids: CASSSKETQYF. CDR3 bases: TGTGCCAGCAGCTCCAAGGAGACCCAGTACTTC. Using reference TRBV7-9 and TRBJ2-5 for the parts outside the CDR3, the full variable domain is DTGVSQNPRHKITKRGQNVTFRCDPISEHNRLYWYRQTLGQGPEFLTYFQNEAQLEKSRLLSDRFSAERPKGSFSTLEIQRTEQGDSAMYLCASSSKETQYFGPGTRLLVL.

In this sample, this clonotype turned up a few times. The genes are TRBV6-6 and TRBJ2-5; D not certain. The CDR3 extends over 13 amino acids. Trimming shortened V by 2 bases and J by 2 bases, and 6 bases separated the two germline ends. Per germline, CDR1 MNHNY and CDR2 SVGAGI (reference sequence). The CDR3 loop reads CASSYRSQETQYF. The CDR3 DNA reads TGTGCCAGCAGTTACCGCAGTCAAGAGACCCAGTACTTC.

CDR3 nucleotides: TGTGCCAGCACTGGACAGAATCAGCCCCAGCATTTT. Translation gives CASTGQNQPQHF. The chain is built from TRBV6-1 and TRBJ1-5; the D gene is possibly TRBD1 (6 bases). CDR1 is MNHNS, CDR2 SASEGT, per germline. Trimming cost V 7 bases and J 4 bases, with 8 bases left between them. This CDR3 is 12 amino acids long.